The entry below describes one T cell receptor (beta chain). This entry comes from a study of blood T cell repertoires in COVID-19. The table came from immunoSEQ multiplex PCR; TCRdb's copy has only in-frame clones and leaves some out. The sample yields 75,000 or so clones, about four fifths seen once. Material for sequencing was peripheral blood. The sequence came from a man aged 50-60 years with acute or convalescent COVID-19.

This CDR3 reads CASGAEGLSYNEQFF. CDR3 bases: TGTGCCAGCGGCGCGGAGGGCCTCTCCTACAATGAGCAGTTCTTC. The chain employs TRBV2 and TRBJ2-1; tentative D call: TRBD2 (6 bases). CDR3 length: 15 residues. V gave up 8 bases and J gave up 0 bases, with 14 bases separating them. Germline V gives CDR1 SNHLY, CDR2 FYNNEI.